The 5 T cell receptor beta chains presented below share a single source sample, sequenced in a study of blood T cell repertoires in COVID-19. Assay used: immunoSEQ multiplex PCR; TCRdb lists only in-frame clones, some missing. The table includes approximately 260,000 clones, roughly 90% detected once. Sequencing was performed on peripheral blood. The receptors originated from a middle-aged woman who had recovered from COVID-19.

Written as DNA, the CDR3 is TGTGCCAGCAGTCCAACGGTACAGGGTGGCTACACCTTC. Its protein product is CASSPTVQGGYTF. The chain recombines TRBV12-3 or TRBV12-4 with TRBJ1-2; tentative D call: TRBD1 (6 bases). V shed 5 bases and J shed 7 bases, with 14 bases lying between them. The CDR3 extends over 13 amino acids.

Here the CDR3 DNA reads TGTGCCAGCTCCCGGGGTATAGTCACAGATACGCAGTATTTT. Translation: CASSRGIVTDTQYF. This sequence joins TRBV18 and TRBJ2-3; D may be TRBD2 (5 bases). There are 14 residues in the CDR3. With 6 bases removed from V and 2 bases from J, the gap between germline ends came to 12 bases. Per germline, CDR1 KGHSH and CDR2 LQKENI.

The chain carries TRBV11-1 and TRBJ1-1, with D uncertain. The CDR3 extends over 15 amino acids. V lost 5 bases to trimming and J lost 5 bases, with 18 bases between them. CDR1 SGHAT and CDR2 FQDESV come from the germline V gene (reference sequence). The CDR3 DNA follows: TGTGCCAGCAGCCCCCAAGAGCGGAGGCGGACTGAAGCTTTCTTT. This encodes CASSPQERRRTEAFF.

The V gene is TRBV7-9, the J gene TRBJ1-3; D is ambiguous. The CDR3 contains 16 residues. Germline assignment: CDR1 SEHNR and CDR2 FQNEAQ (reference sequence). Trimming cost V 1 base and J 1 base, with 11 bases left between them. Here the CDR3 reads CASSLEPIRSGNTIYF. The CDR3 DNA sequence: TGTGCCAGCAGCTTAGAGCCCATCCGATCTGGAAACACCATATATTTT. Drawing the rest from reference TRBV7-9 and TRBJ1-3, the complete variable domain is DTGVSQNPRHKITKRGQNVTFRCDPISEHNRLYWYRQTLGQGPEFLTYFQNEAQLEKSRLLSDRFSAERPKGSFSTLEIQRTEQGDSAMYLCASSLEPIRSGNTIYFGEGSWLTVV.

The chain recombines TRBV7-2 with TRBJ1-3; no firm D call. Germline CDR1 and CDR2: SGHTA and FQGNSA. Trimming removed 2 bases at V and 0 bases at J, with 11 bases between. The CDR3 covers 16 residues. The CDR3 sequence: CASSLRRQDSGNTIYF. Written as DNA, the CDR3 is TGTGCCAGCAGCTTAAGGCGGCAAGACTCTGGAAACACCATATATTTT.